These T cell receptor beta chains were read from a single sample in a study of T cell repertoires in cytomegalovirus infection. These TCRs are of unknown antigen specificity. TCRdb passed the reads through MiXCR, listing each CDR3 protein once. The repertoire includes 450,000 to 600,000 distinct CDR3 sequences, roughly a third of them detected once, and about a sixth sits in the top ten. Source: cultured PBMCs, taken from culture after CMV antigen stimulation. All receptors derive from a human donor in good health (CMV status not recorded). Some clones in this sample may be carry-over from other donors' samples. The CDR3 runs from the conserved cysteine through the conserved F or W. A D gene is named only where the DNA matches it firmly. Clone size is shown for a subset of rows, as once, few, many or a class of expanded clone.

abundance	v_gene	d_gene	j_gene	CDR3nt	CDR3aa
many	TRBV18	.	TRBJ2-1	TGTGCCAGCTCACCCGGGGTGTCCGAATACAATGAGCAGTTCTTC	CASSPGVSEYNEQFF
.	TRBV2	.	TRBJ2-4	TGTGCCAGCAGTGAAGCGCTTCCAGGGGGGGCCAAAAACATTCAGTACTTC	CASSEALPGGAKNIQYF
.	TRBV7-9	.	TRBJ2-6	TGTGCCATCAGCTTAGCGGAGAACGGGGCCAACGTCCTGACTTTC	CAISLAENGANVLTF
.	TRBV7-2	.	TRBJ2-1	TGTGCCAGCAGCCTTCTGGACTGGGTCTACAATGAGCAGTTCTTC	CASSLLDWVYNEQFF
few	TRBV10-3	.	TRBJ1-5	TGTGCCATCAAGGAGGGACTGTCCAAAAATCAGCCCCAGCATTTT	CAIKEGLSKNQPQHF
.	TRBV28	.	TRBJ2-6	TGTGCCAGCAGTCCGCTAACCCCTGGGGCCAACGTCCTGACTTTC	CASSPLTPGANVLTF
many	TRBV7-2	TRBD1	TRBJ2-1	TGTGCCAGCAGCTCGGGACAGGGTTGGGATGAGCAGTTCTTC	CASSSGQGWDEQFF
many	TRBV7-9	.	TRBJ1-1	TGTGCCAGCAGCTTAAAAGGGGGGAGTGAAGCTTTCTTT	CASSLKGGSEAFF
.	TRBV5-4	TRBD2	TRBJ2-3	TGTGCCAGCAGCTATCAACTAGCGGCCAGCACAGATACGCAGTATTTT	CASSYQLAASTDTQYF
.	TRBV20-1	.	TRBJ2-5	TGCAGTGCTACCCCCTCGGGGAACTACCAAGAGACCCAGTACTTC	CSATPSGNYQETQYF
.	TRBV28	TRBD1	TRBJ2-1	TGTGCCAGCAGCCACGAGGGGACAGGGAACAATGAGCAGTTCTTC	CASSHEGTGNNEQFF
few	TRBV12-3/TRBV12-4	TRBD1	TRBJ1-1	TGTGCCAGCAGGCTAACAGGGGGCAAGCAGAACACTGAAGCTTTCTTT	CASRLTGGKQNTEAFF
.	TRBV4-3	.	TRBJ1-3	TGCGCCAGCAGCCAAGATCAGGATTTGAATGGAAACACCATATATTTT	CASSQDQDLNGNTIYF
many	TRBV7-2	.	TRBJ1-6	TGTGCCAGCAGTCTCCCCCCGGACAACCTTAGCTCCTATAATTCACCCCTCCACTTT	CASSLPPDNLSSYNSPLHF
few	TRBV12-3/TRBV12-4	.	TRBJ1-1	TGTGCCAGCACCGGGCTCCGGGACGGTGAAGCTTTCTTT	CASTGLRDGEAFF
many	TRBV7-2	.	TRBJ2-7	TGTGCCAGCAGCTTAGGCGCTCGTTACGAGCAGTACTTC	CASSLGARYEQYF
.	TRBV18	TRBD1	TRBJ1-1	TGTGCCAGCTCACCATTAGAGCCGGGACAGGGGAACACTGAAGCTTTCTTT	CASSPLEPGQGNTEAFF
few	TRBV4-2	TRBD2	TRBJ2-1	TGTGCCAGCAGCCAAAATTTACCGGGACTATCCGGCGGTGAGCAGTTCTTC	CASSQNLPGLSGGEQFF
.	TRBV20-1	TRBD1	TRBJ2-1	TGCAGTGCTAGACGACAGGGGTCATACAATGAGCAGTTCTTC	CSARRQGSYNEQFF
few	TRBV19	.	TRBJ2-3	TGTGCCAGTACCCATCGGAGGGGGCTGGGAGATACGCAGTATTTT	CASTHRRGLGDTQYF
.	TRBV6-1	.	TRBJ1-1	TGTGCCAGCAGCCGCAGCTCAATGTCGAACACTGAAGCTTTCTTT	CASSRSSMSNTEAFF
few	TRBV30	TRBD2	TRBJ2-1	TGTGCCTGGAGTGGGACTAGCGGGAGTGAGCAGTTCTTC	CAWSGTSGSEQFF
.	TRBV7-8	.	TRBJ1-6	TGTGCCAGCAGCCCAACGCCCAGGGATAATTCACCCCTCCACTTT	CASSPTPRDNSPLHF
.	TRBV20-1	.	TRBJ1-1	TGCAGTTGGGGGAGGGGAACGGAGACTGAAGCTTTCTTT	CSWGRGTETEAFF
many	TRBV7-9	.	TRBJ1-6	TGTGCCAGCAGCTTAGATGGGGGGGCTGGATCACCCCTCCACTTT	CASSLDGGAGSPLHF
.	TRBV29-1	TRBD1	TRBJ2-5	TGCAGCCAAATGACAGGGCCACAAGAGACCCAGTACTTC	CSQMTGPQETQYF
few	TRBV4-3	.	TRBJ1-1	TGCGCCAGCAGCCCCTCCTCCACCGAAAAAGCTTTCTTT	CASSPSSTEKAFF
many	TRBV7-2	TRBD1	TRBJ1-5	TGTGCCAGCAGCTTCAGACAGGGGGCGGATATGCCCCAGCATTTT	CASSFRQGADMPQHF
.	TRBV6-2/TRBV6-3	TRBD2	TRBJ2-7	TGTGCCAGCAGTTACGGGACTAGCGGGAGTTGGGAGCAGTACTTC	CASSYGTSGSWEQYF
.	TRBV6-2/TRBV6-3	TRBD2	TRBJ2-3	TGTGCCAGCAGTCGACTAGCGGGAGCGGGAGATACGCAGTATTTT	CASSRLAGAGDTQYF
.	TRBV28	.	TRBJ2-1	TGTGCCAGCAGTACCCGGGACAAGAGCTCCTACAATGAGCAGTTCTTC	CASSTRDKSSYNEQFF
.	TRBV19	.	TRBJ1-6	TGTGCCAGTAGTATAATAGAGGGAAATTCACCCCTCCACTTT	CASSIIEGNSPLHF
.	TRBV28	TRBD2	TRBJ2-1	TGTGCCAGCAGTACCCTAGCGGGAGAACCCTACAATGAGCAGTTCTTC	CASSTLAGEPYNEQFF
.	TRBV12-3/TRBV12-4	.	TRBJ2-7	TGTGCCAGCACCCTGGGGGCGGGGATCTCCAACGAGCAGTACTTC	CASTLGAGISNEQYF
few	TRBV5-6	.	TRBJ1-1	TGTGCCAGCAGCTTGCAGTTTGAAGCTTTCTTT	CASSLQFEAFF
.	TRBV6-8	TRBD1	TRBJ1-2	TGTGCCAGCAGTTATAGGGGACAGGGGGACTATGGCTACACCTTC	CASSYRGQGDYGYTF